The rows below give T cell receptor beta chains drawn from one sample of a study of shared clonotypes between healthy human individuals. Produced via immunoSEQ multiplex PCR; TCRdb's table is partial and in-frame only. The sample includes a few hundred thousand clones, 60% to 80% of them seen just once. Sample: PBMCs. Source of these receptors: a woman between 35 and 50 years old in good health. Some clones in this sample may be carry-over from other donors' samples. CDR3s include the opening cysteine and the closing phenylalanine or tryptophan. D genes are given only for firm matches. Rows may omit the clone size; those that give it use once, few, many or a size class.

d_call,j_call,v_call,clone_size,cdr3_nt,cdr3_aa
TRBD1,TRBJ2-7,TRBV28,.,TGTGCCAGCAGTTTACAGGCGACAGGGACCTACGAGCAGTACTTC,CASSLQATGTYEQYF
TRBD2,TRBJ2-7,TRBV7-8,.,TGTGCCAGCAGCGTCGTAGCGGGAGGATACGAGCAGTACTTC,CASSVVAGGYEQYF
.,TRBJ1-4,TRBV28,.,TGTGCCAGCAGTTCGGCCGGGGTCGGGAAAGAAAAACTGTTTTTT,CASSSAGVGKEKLFF
.,TRBJ2-1,TRBV12-2,.,TGTGCAAGTCGCTTAGATAACGGACTAGCGGGTCTCGGCAATGAGCAGTTCTTC,CASRLDNGLAGLGNEQFF
TRBD2,TRBJ2-7,TRBV6-6,.,TGTGCCAGCGGGGGACTAGCGGGAGTTCCTGAGGAGCAGTACTTC,CASGGLAGVPEEQYF
TRBD1,TRBJ2-3,TRBV15,.,TGTGCCACCAGCAGTTCGACAGGGGGAGGCCCAGATACGCAGTATTTT,CATSSSTGGGPDTQYF
.,TRBJ1-5,TRBV28,.,TGTGCCAGCAGTCTCGCCGATAGCCATCAGCCCCAGCATTTT,CASSLADSHQPQHF
TRBD2,TRBJ2-2,TRBV18,.,TGTGCCAGCTCGCAGGGACTAGTGGGCACCGGGGAGCTGTTTTTT,CASSQGLVGTGELFF
TRBD2,TRBJ2-1,TRBV28,.,TGTGCCAGCAGCACGGGACTAGCTAAGGAGCAGTTCTTC,CASSTGLAKEQFF
.,TRBJ1-2,TRBV6-5,.,TGTGCCAGCAGTGGACAGAGCTATGGCTACACCTTC,CASSGQSYGYTF
.,TRBJ1-1,TRBV27,.,TGTGCCAGCCGTCCTATGGGGGGCACTGAAGCTTTCTTT,CASRPMGGTEAFF
TRBD2,TRBJ2-1,TRBV5-1,.,TGCGCCAGCAGCTTGAGGTCTAGCGGGTTCTCCTACAATGAGCAGTTCTTC,CASSLRSSGFSYNEQFF
.,TRBJ2-4,TRBV29-1,.,TGCAGCGTTGTACCACAGGGTTTGAAAAACATTCAGTACTTC,CSVVPQGLKNIQYF
.,TRBJ1-5,TRBV7-9,.,TGTGCCAGCAGCCCTACCTCGTGGCAGAACAATCAGCCCCAGCATTTT,CASSPTSWQNNQPQHF
.,TRBJ2-3,TRBV4-1,.,TGCGCCAGCAGCCACCTTCCACCGAGGGGGGTCTTAGGAGATACGCAGTATTTT,CASSHLPPRGVLGDTQYF
TRBD1,TRBJ2-7,TRBV18,few,TGTGCCAGCTCACCGGAGGGACAGGGGTTATACGAGCAGTACTTC,CASSPEGQGLYEQYF
.,TRBJ2-7,TRBV2,.,TGTGCCAGCAGTGAAGCGACGGGAGTCCTTTACGAGCAGTACTTC,CASSEATGVLYEQYF
.,TRBJ1-5,TRBV28,.,TGTGCCAGACGGGATCTTCAGCCCCAGCATTTT,CARRDLQPQHF
TRBD2,TRBJ2-1,TRBV11-2,few,TGTGCCAGCAGCTTAAATGAGAGGACTAGCGGGAGTAAGGAGCAGTTCTTC,CASSLNERTSGSKEQFF
TRBD2,TRBJ2-3,TRBV18,.,TGTGCCAGCTCACCCGGACTAGCGGGAGCAGATACGCAGTATTTT,CASSPGLAGADTQYF
.,TRBJ2-7,TRBV18,.,TGTGCCAGCTCGACCGGGACCATCACCTACGAGCAGTACTTC,CASSTGTITYEQYF
.,TRBJ2-5,TRBV7-8,.,TGTGCCAGCAGCTTATACTCCGCCGGGGGTGAGCAGTACTTC,CASSLYSAGGEQYF
.,TRBJ1-2,TRBV30,.,TGTGCCTGGAGCCCAGGGGAAAACTATGGCTACACCTTC,CAWSPGENYGYTF
.,TRBJ2-3,TRBV6-5,once,TGTGCCAGCAGTTACGGCGGGAGCACAGATACGCAGTATTTT,CASSYGGSTDTQYF
.,TRBJ1-5,TRBV27,.,TGTGCCAGCAGTAGGGGCAAGGATAGCAATCAGCCCCAGCATTTT,CASSRGKDSNQPQHF
.,TRBJ1-5,TRBV5-1,.,TGCGCCAGCAGCTTGGATGGGGCCAACAATCAGCCCCAGCATTTT,CASSLDGANNQPQHF
TRBD1,TRBJ1-1,TRBV29-1,.,TGCAGCGCCGGGACAGGGGACACTGAAGCTTTCTTT,CSAGTGDTEAFF
TRBD1,TRBJ2-7,TRBV6-1,.,TGTGCCAGCAGTTCTCGCGCGGGACAGGGGTACGAGCAGTACTTC,CASSSRAGQGYEQYF
.,TRBJ2-7,TRBV4-1,once,TGCGCCAGCAGCCCCCAACAGGGAATGGGAGTTTCCTACGAGCAGTACTTC,CASSPQQGMGVSYEQYF
TRBD1,TRBJ1-2,TRBV5-6,.,TGTGCCAGCAGCTGGACAGGGTCCGGCTACACCTTC,CASSWTGSGYTF
.,TRBJ2-1,TRBV7-9,.,TGTGCCAGCAGCTCCTCTATTCATGAGCAGTTCTTC,CASSSSIHEQFF
TRBD1,TRBJ2-7,TRBV29-1,.,TGCAGCGCCTCCGGGACAGGGTCTCGGGAGCAGTACTTC,CSASGTGSREQYF
.,TRBJ2-3,TRBV7-3,once,TGTGCCAGCAGCTTATTAGCAGCCAGCACAGATACGCAGTATTTT,CASSLLAASTDTQYF
TRBD1,TRBJ2-7,TRBV2,.,TGTGCCAGCAGCGGACAGGGTTTCTTCGAGCAGTACTTC,CASSGQGFFEQYF
TRBD2,TRBJ2-1,TRBV5-1,.,TGCGCCAGCAGCAAGACCTTAGCGGGAGATGAGCAGTTCTTC,CASSKTLAGDEQFF
.,TRBJ2-2,TRBV5-4,.,TGTGCCAGCAGCGCCGACCCAGGGTTTGACACCGGGGAGCTGTTTTTT,CASSADPGFDTGELFF
.,TRBJ2-3,TRBV9,.,TGTGCCAGCAGCGTATCTGGGGGTGGGGATACGCAGTATTTT,CASSVSGGGDTQYF